These T cell receptor beta chains were read from a single sample in a study of memory CD4+ T cells and cytomegalovirus serostatus. TCRdb keeps only in-frame clones here, not all; method: immunoSEQ multiplex PCR. The data contain more than 35,000 clones, roughly four fifths of them singletons. The sample comprised memory CD4+ T cells from blood. Receptors were obtained from an adult in good health and CMV-seronegative. CDR3s include the opening cysteine and the closing phenylalanine or tryptophan. The D gene is left open where the match is weak. Clone size is stated in some rows and not others, as once, few, many or a class when expanded.

V gene: TRBV7-9
D gene: TRBD2
J gene: TRBJ2-1
clone size: NA
CDR3 protein: CASSFPAGGPTEQFF
CDR3 DNA: TGTGCCAGCAGCTTTCCAGCGGGGGGGCCTACTGAGCAGTTCTTC

V gene: TRBV27
D gene: NA
J gene: TRBJ2-1
clone size: NA
CDR3 protein: CASSQTGTASNEQFF
CDR3 DNA: TGTGCCAGCAGTCAAACCGGGACCGCGTCCAATGAGCAGTTCTTC

V gene: TRBV27
D gene: NA
J gene: TRBJ2-5
clone size: NA
CDR3 protein: CASSRTSLFGTPGEETQYF
CDR3 DNA: TGTGCCAGCAGCCGTACTAGCTTGTTCGGGACGCCCGGAGAGGAGACCCAGTACTTC

V gene: TRBV14
D gene: NA
J gene: TRBJ1-1
clone size: NA
CDR3 protein: CASSQDRGSLAFF
CDR3 DNA: TGTGCCAGCAGCCAAGATAGAGGGTCGCTGGCTTTCTTT

V gene: TRBV5-1
D gene: TRBD1
J gene: TRBJ1-1
clone size: NA
CDR3 protein: CASSQDRGPLNTEAFF
CDR3 DNA: TGCGCCAGCAGCCAGGACAGGGGTCCGTTGAACACTGAAGCTTTCTTT

V gene: TRBV6-5
D gene: TRBD1
J gene: TRBJ1-2
clone size: NA
CDR3 protein: CASSAGQLYTF
CDR3 DNA: TGTGCCAGCAGTGCGGGACAGCTCTACACCTTC

V gene: TRBV4-2
D gene: NA
J gene: TRBJ1-5
clone size: few
CDR3 protein: CASSQGGTQPGQPQHF
CDR3 DNA: TGTGCCAGCAGCCAAGGAGGTACCCAACCGGGTCAGCCCCAGCATTTT

V gene: TRBV7-9
D gene: TRBD1
J gene: TRBJ1-1
clone size: NA
CDR3 protein: CASSLDRTGEGTEAFF
CDR3 DNA: TGTGCCAGCAGCTTAGACCGGACAGGGGAGGGCACTGAAGCTTTCTTT

V gene: TRBV11-2
D gene: NA
J gene: TRBJ2-1
clone size: NA
CDR3 protein: CASSPREGAKGNEQFF
CDR3 DNA: TGTGCCAGCAGCCCCAGGGAGGGGGCGAAGGGCAATGAGCAGTTCTTC

V gene: TRBV5-1
D gene: TRBD1
J gene: TRBJ1-4
clone size: NA
CDR3 protein: CASRMRGQKDLGGEKLFF
CDR3 DNA: TGCGCCAGCAGGATGCGGGGACAGAAAGATCTAGGAGGCGAAAAACTGTTTTTT

V gene: TRBV7-9
D gene: NA
J gene: TRBJ1-1
clone size: few
CDR3 protein: CASSWGPNTEAFF
CDR3 DNA: TGTGCCAGCAGCTGGGGACCTAACACTGAAGCTTTCTTT

V gene: TRBV2
D gene: NA
J gene: TRBJ2-1
clone size: NA
CDR3 protein: CASRLLSYNEQFF
CDR3 DNA: TGTGCCAGCCGACTCTTGTCCTACAATGAGCAGTTCTTC

V gene: TRBV6-1
D gene: NA
J gene: TRBJ1-1
clone size: NA
CDR3 protein: CASSEKGLNTEAFF
CDR3 DNA: TGTGCCAGCAGTGAAAAGGGTTTGAACACTGAAGCTTTCTTT

V gene: TRBV6-1
D gene: NA
J gene: TRBJ1-5
clone size: NA
CDR3 protein: CASRANSNQPQHF
CDR3 DNA: TGTGCCAGCAGGGCGAATAGCAATCAGCCCCAGCATTTT

V gene: TRBV6-5
D gene: NA
J gene: TRBJ1-6
clone size: NA
CDR3 protein: CASRSQKNYNSPLHF
CDR3 DNA: TGTGCCAGCAGGTCTCAGAAAAACTATAATTCACCCCTCCACTTT

V gene: TRBV7-2
D gene: TRBD1
J gene: TRBJ2-2
clone size: few
CDR3 protein: CASSLRGQRTGELFF
CDR3 DNA: TGTGCCAGCAGCTTAAGGGGACAGCGGACCGGGGAGCTGTTTTTT

V gene: TRBV27
D gene: TRBD1
J gene: TRBJ1-2
clone size: NA
CDR3 protein: CASSATGFGPYGYTF
CDR3 DNA: TGTGCCAGCAGTGCGACAGGGTTTGGTCCCTATGGCTACACCTTC

V gene: TRBV27
D gene: NA
J gene: TRBJ2-5
clone size: NA
CDR3 protein: CASSSRRFSQETQYF
CDR3 DNA: TGTGCCAGCAGCTCTCGCCGCTTTAGCCAAGAGACCCAGTACTTC

V gene: TRBV13
D gene: NA
J gene: TRBJ1-1
clone size: NA
CDR3 protein: CASSRGRAQDTEAFF
CDR3 DNA: TGTGCCAGCAGCCGTGGGCGGGCCCAAGACACTGAAGCTTTCTTT

V gene: TRBV5-1
D gene: NA
J gene: TRBJ1-1
clone size: NA
CDR3 protein: CASSSDSGKAFF
CDR3 DNA: TGCGCCAGCAGCTCGGACAGTGGAAAAGCTTTCTTT

V gene: TRBV6-1
D gene: NA
J gene: TRBJ2-5
clone size: NA
CDR3 protein: CATGRLQETQYF
CDR3 DNA: TGTGCCACCGGGCGACTCCAAGAGACCCAGTACTTC

V gene: TRBV7-3
D gene: NA
J gene: TRBJ2-2
clone size: NA
CDR3 protein: CASSLTTAIDTGELFF
CDR3 DNA: TGTGCCAGCAGCCTAACGACAGCGATAGACACCGGGGAGCTGTTTTTT

V gene: TRBV4-1
D gene: NA
J gene: TRBJ1-2
clone size: NA
CDR3 protein: CASSQEGRVYTF
CDR3 DNA: TGCGCCAGCAGCCAAGAAGGTCGGGTTTACACCTTC

V gene: TRBV19
D gene: TRBD2
J gene: TRBJ2-7
clone size: NA
CDR3 protein: CASSAPGLAVYEQYF
CDR3 DNA: TGTGCCAGTAGTGCTCCGGGACTAGCGGTATACGAGCAGTACTTC

V gene: TRBV7-9
D gene: NA
J gene: TRBJ2-6
clone size: NA
CDR3 protein: CAGVASGANVLTF
CDR3 DNA: TGTGCCGGTGTTGCCTCTGGGGCCAACGTCCTGACTTTC

V gene: TRBV4-2
D gene: TRBD2
J gene: TRBJ2-1
clone size: NA
CDR3 protein: CASSQTSGLTLFRNEQFF
CDR3 DNA: TGTGCCAGCAGCCAAACTAGCGGGCTCACTTTATTTCGGAATGAGCAGTTCTTC

V gene: TRBV11-3
D gene: NA
J gene: TRBJ1-1
clone size: NA
CDR3 protein: CASSLRSEATEAFF
CDR3 DNA: TGTGCCAGCAGCTTAAGGTCGGAGGCCACTGAAGCTTTCTTT

V gene: TRBV2
D gene: NA
J gene: TRBJ2-5
clone size: few
CDR3 protein: CASIIQGGETQYF
CDR3 DNA: TGTGCCAGCATTATACAGGGCGGAGAGACCCAGTACTTC

V gene: TRBV6-6
D gene: TRBD1
J gene: TRBJ1-1
clone size: NA
CDR3 protein: CASRLQTGFNTEAFF
CDR3 DNA: TGTGCCAGCAGACTTCAGACAGGGTTTAACACTGAAGCTTTCTTT

V gene: TRBV7-6
D gene: NA
J gene: TRBJ2-7
clone size: NA
CDR3 protein: CASSLPGTGLYF
CDR3 DNA: TGTGCCAGCAGCCTTCCCGGGACGGGACTGTACTTC

V gene: TRBV6-5
D gene: TRBD2
J gene: TRBJ2-3
clone size: NA
CDR3 protein: CASSRASGSDTQYF
CDR3 DNA: TGTGCCAGCAGTCGGGCTAGCGGGTCAGATACGCAGTATTTT

V gene: TRBV27
D gene: NA
J gene: TRBJ1-1
clone size: few
CDR3 protein: CASRSRVDTEAFF
CDR3 DNA: TGTGCCAGCAGGTCCAGGGTGGACACTGAAGCTTTCTTT

V gene: TRBV5-1
D gene: NA
J gene: TRBJ1-1
clone size: NA
CDR3 protein: CASSLVLTGGAYTEAFF
CDR3 DNA: TGCGCCAGCAGCTTGGTGTTGACTGGGGGCGCTTACACTGAAGCTTTCTTT

V gene: TRBV7-2
D gene: NA
J gene: TRBJ1-1
clone size: NA
CDR3 protein: CASSLQSLNTEAFF
CDR3 DNA: TGTGCCAGCAGCCTACAGAGCCTGAACACTGAAGCTTTCTTT

V gene: TRBV15
D gene: TRBD1
J gene: TRBJ1-2
clone size: few
CDR3 protein: CATSRYVSGTGGSYTF
CDR3 DNA: TGTGCCACCAGCAGATATGTGTCTGGGACAGGGGGTTCCTACACCTTC

V gene: TRBV19
D gene: NA
J gene: TRBJ1-1
clone size: NA
CDR3 protein: CASTNRDTEAFF
CDR3 DNA: TGTGCCAGTACAAACAGGGACACTGAAGCTTTCTTT

V gene: TRBV7-2
D gene: NA
J gene: TRBJ2-1
clone size: NA
CDR3 protein: CASSLAENEQFF
CDR3 DNA: TGTGCCAGCAGCTTAGCAGAAAATGAGCAGTTCTTC

V gene: TRBV20-1
D gene: NA
J gene: TRBJ2-5
clone size: once
CDR3 protein: CLPGETQYF
CDR3 DNA: TGCTTACCTGGGGAGACCCAGTACTTC

V gene: TRBV5-6
D gene: NA
J gene: TRBJ2-1
clone size: NA
CDR3 protein: CASSSTWTLNNEQFF
CDR3 DNA: TGTGCCAGCAGCTCAACCTGGACCCTAAACAATGAGCAGTTCTTC

V gene: TRBV29-1
D gene: NA
J gene: TRBJ2-5
clone size: once
CDR3 protein: CSVSLGWGQETQYF
CDR3 DNA: TGCAGCGTTTCCCTCGGCTGGGGCCAAGAGACCCAGTACTTC

V gene: TRBV6-1
D gene: TRBD1
J gene: TRBJ1-2
clone size: NA
CDR3 protein: CAISLGQSSNYGYTF
CDR3 DNA: TGTGCCATCAGTCTGGGACAGTCTAGCAACTATGGCTACACCTTC

V gene: TRBV6-6
D gene: NA
J gene: TRBJ1-5
clone size: NA
CDR3 protein: CASSRDIGPQHF
CDR3 DNA: TGTGCCAGCAGTAGGGACATAGGGCCCCAGCATTTT

V gene: TRBV6-5
D gene: NA
J gene: TRBJ2-5
clone size: few
CDR3 protein: CASSDLRVAETQYF
CDR3 DNA: TGTGCCAGCAGTGATCTCCGGGTCGCAGAGACCCAGTACTTC

V gene: TRBV6-1
D gene: NA
J gene: TRBJ1-5
clone size: once
CDR3 protein: CASSSQNVGNQPQHF
CDR3 DNA: TGTGCCAGCAGTTCTCAAAATGTGGGTAATCAGCCCCAGCATTTT

V gene: TRBV30
D gene: TRBD1
J gene: TRBJ1-5
clone size: NA
CDR3 protein: CAWSTSTGAQPQHF
CDR3 DNA: TGTGCCTGGAGTACCTCGACAGGGGCTCAGCCCCAGCATTTT

V gene: TRBV7-9
D gene: NA
J gene: TRBJ1-2
clone size: NA
CDR3 protein: CASSVTGSNYGYTF
CDR3 DNA: TGTGCCAGCAGCGTTACCGGGTCTAACTATGGCTACACCTTC

V gene: TRBV15
D gene: NA
J gene: TRBJ1-6
clone size: NA
CDR3 protein: CATSRVQGGSSYNSPLHF
CDR3 DNA: TGTGCCACCAGCAGGGTGCAGGGCGGGAGCTCCTATAATTCACCCCTCCACTTT

V gene: TRBV5-5
D gene: NA
J gene: TRBJ1-1
clone size: NA
CDR3 protein: CASSSRTDEAFF
CDR3 DNA: TGTGCCAGCAGCTCGAGGACGGATGAAGCTTTCTTT

V gene: TRBV7-3
D gene: TRBD2
J gene: TRBJ2-1
clone size: NA
CDR3 protein: CASSLEAGDGHEQFF
CDR3 DNA: TGTGCCAGCAGCTTAGAGGCGGGGGACGGCCATGAGCAGTTCTTC

V gene: TRBV12-5
D gene: NA
J gene: TRBJ1-1
clone size: NA
CDR3 protein: CASGPQGSNTEAFF
CDR3 DNA: TGTGCTAGTGGTCCACAGGGATCGAACACTGAAGCTTTCTTT

V gene: TRBV5-6
D gene: TRBD1
J gene: TRBJ2-3
clone size: NA
CDR3 protein: CASSSGQGLSTDTQYF
CDR3 DNA: TGTGCCAGCAGCTCGGGACAGGGCCTTAGCACAGATACGCAGTATTTT

V gene: TRBV4-2
D gene: NA
J gene: TRBJ2-3
clone size: NA
CDR3 protein: CASSPKSTDTQYF
CDR3 DNA: TGTGCCAGCAGCCCGAAAAGCACAGATACGCAGTATTTT

V gene: TRBV5-1
D gene: TRBD2
J gene: TRBJ2-3
clone size: NA
CDR3 protein: CASSLVIGGGDTDTQYF
CDR3 DNA: TGCGCCAGCAGCTTGGTGATCGGCGGGGGGGACACAGATACGCAGTATTTT

V gene: TRBV5-1
D gene: NA
J gene: TRBJ2-1
clone size: NA
CDR3 protein: CASSSSRTAGYNEQFF
CDR3 DNA: TGCGCCAGCAGCTCATCTCGAACTGCGGGTTACAATGAGCAGTTCTTC

V gene: TRBV6-1
D gene: TRBD1
J gene: TRBJ2-3
clone size: NA
CDR3 protein: CASSVRDRVEDTQYF
CDR3 DNA: TGTGCCAGCAGTGTCCGGGACAGGGTGGAAGATACGCAGTATTTT

V gene: TRBV5-4
D gene: NA
J gene: TRBJ1-3
clone size: medium-sized
CDR3 protein: CASSRDSSGNTIYF
CDR3 DNA: TGTGCCAGCAGCAGAGACAGCTCTGGAAACACCATATATTTT

V gene: TRBV5-1
D gene: NA
J gene: TRBJ2-3
clone size: NA
CDR3 protein: CASSLYGISTDTQYF
CDR3 DNA: TGCGCCAGCAGCTTGTACGGGATTAGCACAGATACGCAGTATTTT

V gene: TRBV5-1
D gene: TRBD1
J gene: TRBJ1-5
clone size: NA
CDR3 protein: CASSLTGDSNQPQHF
CDR3 DNA: TGCGCCAGCAGCCTCACAGGGGATAGCAATCAGCCCCAGCATTTT

V gene: TRBV19
D gene: TRBD1
J gene: TRBJ2-4
clone size: NA
CDR3 protein: CASSKRGSGGDQGKNIQYF
CDR3 DNA: TGTGCCAGTAGTAAGAGGGGGTCAGGGGGCGATCAGGGCAAAAACATTCAGTACTTC